The 28 T cell receptor beta chains given below trace back to one sample, sequenced in a study of cytomegalovirus exposure and HLA in healthy donors. PCR primers comprised 60 Vbeta and 13 Jbeta primers. Clones were sequenced by immunoSEQ multiplex PCR, and TCRdb holds only the in-frame ones, with some missing. The table lists roughly 120,000 clones, about 74% of them singletons, with about 4% in the top ten. The sequenced sample consisted of PBMCs. The source is a woman between 45 and 65 years old in good health and CMV-seropositive.

The chain carries TRBV27 and TRBJ1-2, with a weak D call TRBD1 (6 bases). V lost 1 base, J lost 1 base, and 19 bases lay in between. The CDR3 length is 18 residues. The germline CDR1 and CDR2 sequences are MNHEY and SMNVEV (reference sequence). The CDR3 region has the DNA TGTGCCAGCAGTTTATATCCCACTCGGATAGGGGGTAACTATGGCTACACCTTC. Translating it yields CASSLYPTRIGGNYGYTF.

The chain couples TRBV11-2 to TRBJ1-4; 10 bases map to TRBD1. V lost 5 bases to trimming and J lost 10 bases; unmatched junction nucleotides: 10. CDR3 length: 15 amino acids. Germline V lookup: CDR1 SGHAT, CDR2 FQNNGV. CDR3 bases: TGTGCCAGCAGCATGCCGACAGGGGGCGGCGGAAAACTGTTTTTT. Amino acids: CASSMPTGGGGKLFF. Looking up the rest from reference TRBV11-2 and TRBJ1-4 gives the full variable domain: EAGVAQSPRYKIIEKRQSVAFWCNPISGHATLYWYQQILGQGPKLLIQFQNNGVVDDSQLPKDRFSAERLKGVDSTLKIQPAKLEDSAVYLCASSMPTGGGGKLFFGSGTQLSVL.

The V and J genes are TRBV6-4 and TRBJ1-6; possible D gene TRBD1, 5 bases. Between the trimmed V and J ends, which lost 3 bases and 5 bases, there was a span of 8 bases. Germline V gene data show CDR1 as MRHNA and CDR2 as SNTAGT. This CDR3 contains 14 residues. The CDR3 reads CASSDSGHNSPLHF. Here the CDR3 DNA reads TGTGCCAGCAGTGATTCAGGGCATAATTCACCCCTCCACTTT.

J is TRBJ1-2 and V is TRBV18; TRBD1 is a possible D gene (5 bases). Trimming shortened V by 5 bases and J by 6 bases, and 16 bases separated the two germline ends. Germline loops: CDR1 KGHSH, CDR2 LQKENI. The CDR3 sequence is 14 residues long. DNA for the CDR3: TGTGCCAGCTCAGGGGACTCACGGGTCAATGGCTACACCTTC. The encoded protein is CASSGDSRVNGYTF.

This clone was observed once. This chain's CDR3 is CASSLTGTNEKLFF. The CDR3 DNA reads TGTGCCAGCAGTTTGACAGGGACTAATGAAAAACTGTTTTTT. The chain couples TRBV28 to TRBJ1-4; 7 bases align to TRBD1. The V and J ends lost 3 bases and 2 bases, in that order; junction bases with no gene match: 0. The CDR3 contains 14 residues. Germline V CDR1 and CDR2: MDHEN, SYDVKM.

The chain carries TRBV2 and TRBJ2-5; perhaps TRBD2 as D (5 bases). Germline V gene sequence: CDR1 SNHLY, CDR2 FYNNEI. This CDR3 has 13 residues. Trimming took 7 bases from V and 5 from J, leaving 14 bases between them. DNA for the CDR3: TGTGCCAGCAACGCTAATAGGGAGGAGACCCAGTACTTC. Its translation: CASNANREETQYF. Looking up the rest from reference TRBV2 and TRBJ2-5 gives the full variable domain: EPEVTQTPSHQVTQMGQEVILRCVPISNHLYFYWYRQILGQKVEFLVSFYNNEISEKSEIFDDQFSVERPDGSNFTLKIRSTKLEDSAMYFCASNANREETQYFGPGTRLLVL.

V and J are TRBV7-2 and TRBJ2-3; D possibly corresponds to TRBD2 (5 bases). Looked up from germline, CDR1 is SGHTA and CDR2 is FQGNSA. The CDR3 runs 16 residues. The germline V and J ends were trimmed by 5 bases and 1 base, with 16 bases remaining between them. The CDR3 reads CASSPVPGDGTDTQYF. CDR3 in DNA: TGTGCCAGCAGCCCAGTGCCCGGGGATGGCACAGATACGCAGTATTTT.

This chain links TRBV7-9 with TRBJ1-5, with D uncertain. CDR3 length equals 13 residues. Per the germline V gene, CDR1 is SEHNR and CDR2 is FQNEAQ (reference sequence). V was trimmed by 4 bases and J by 6 bases, leaving 10 bases between them. CDR3 amino acids: CASSSQASQPQHF. The CDR3, as DNA: TGTGCCAGCAGCTCTCAGGCGAGTCAGCCCCAGCATTTT.

This clone was seen just once. This chain links TRBV7-9 with TRBJ2-7; a possible D gene is TRBD2 (6 bases). The CDR3 runs to 14 residues. The V end was cut by 5 bases, the J end by 0 bases, with 11 bases between. Per germline, CDR1 SEHNR and CDR2 FQNEAQ (reference sequence). The CDR3 DNA reads TGTGCCAGCAGCACTTCGACTAGCTCCTACGAGCAGTACTTC. This translates into CASSTSTSSYEQYF.

The gene calls are TRBV5-4 and TRBJ2-1, with 12 nucleotides matching TRBD2. The CDR3 consists of 16 residues. Germline V gene data show CDR1 as SGHNT and CDR2 as YYREEE (reference sequence). With 4 bases clipped from V and 5 bases from J, the junction kept 7 bases outside the gene matches. CDR3 loop: CASSLNGLAGHNEQFF. CDR3 nucleotides: TGTGCCAGCAGCCTCAACGGACTAGCGGGGCACAATGAGCAGTTCTTC.

The chain combines TRBV7-2 with TRBJ1-5; tentative D call: TRBD1 (6 bases). V was shortened by 3 bases and J by 0 bases, with 12 bases between the two germline ends. This CDR3 spans 16 amino acids. The germline gives CDR1 SGHTA, CDR2 FQGNSA. CDR3 sequence reads: CASSFVQGLSNQPQHF. CDR3 nucleotide sequence: TGTGCCAGCAGCTTCGTACAGGGCCTTAGCAATCAGCCCCAGCATTTT.

CDR3 in DNA: TGTGCCAGCCGAGGGGGGGGCGTAGGTGGTGAAAAACTGTTTTTT. Encoded protein: CASRGGGVGGEKLFF. The chain has TRBV6-5 and TRBJ1-4, with a weak D call TRBD1 (6 bases). The CDR3 totals 15 residues. CDR1 is MNHEY and CDR2 is SVGAGI in the germline V gene. The V gene lost 8 bases and the J gene lost 7 bases, with 20 bases spanning the gap.

This clone was detected a few times. The V call is TRBV2, the J call TRBJ2-7; a possible D gene is TRBD1 (5 bases). Looked up from germline, CDR1 is SNHLY and CDR2 is FYNNEI. This CDR3 contains 12 residues. V was clipped by 6 bases and J by 5 bases, with 11 bases between them. CDR3 region: CASRGRIDEQYF. The CDR3 region has the DNA TGTGCCAGCAGGGGGCGGATCGACGAGCAGTACTTC.

This clone appeared a single time. This chain connects TRBV14 to TRBJ1-6; D uncertain. There are 12 residues in the CDR3. V lost 4 bases to trimming and J lost 8 bases, with 6 bases between them. Germline V gene sequence: CDR1 SGHDN, CDR2 FVKESK. CDR3 region: CASSPTYSPLHF. The CDR3 DNA follows: TGTGCCAGCAGCCCGACTTATTCACCCCTCCACTTT.

This clone has just one count. For the CDR3, the DNA is TGTGCTAGTGGTACCGGGACAGGGAAAACTAATGAAAAACTGTTTTTT. Residues: CASGTGTGKTNEKLFF. The rearrangement joins TRBV12-5 to TRBJ1-4; TRBD1 matches 9 bases. This CDR3 is built from 16 residues. V dropped 5 bases and J dropped 1; count of bases not matched to a gene: 5. Germline V CDR1 and CDR2: LGHNT, FRNRAP.

The CDR3 protein is CASSLGGGGGNTIYF. As DNA, the CDR3 is TGTGCCAGCAGCTTAGGAGGGGGCGGAGGAAACACCATATATTTT. This chain links TRBV5-5 with TRBJ1-3; TRBD1 matches 7 bases. The CDR3 runs to 15 residues. The V and J ends lost 2 bases and 4 bases, in that order; junction bases with no gene match: 6. Germline values: CDR1 SGHKS, CDR2 YYEKEE (reference sequence).

The gene calls are TRBV7-6 and TRBJ2-7; weak D call: TRBD1 (6 bases). The CDR3 runs 14 residues. The V gene's germline CDR1 is SGHVS and CDR2 FNYEAQ. V gave up 5 bases and J gave up 3 bases, with 14 bases separating them. The CDR3 DNA reads as TGTGCCAGCAGCCAACACCTACAGGGCTACGAGCAGTACTTC. The encoded protein is CASSQHLQGYEQYF.

This clone was seen just once. This chain joins TRBV27 and TRBJ1-6, with D unclear. The CDR3 is made up of 13 amino acids. CDR1 MNHEY and CDR2 SMNVEV come from the germline V gene (reference sequence). Trimming removed 2 bases at V and 10 bases at J, with 9 bases between. The CDR3 coding sequence is TGTGCCAGCAGTTTAGCCAGAGGGTCACCCCTCCACTTT. Translation: CASSLARGSPLHF.

The genes are TRBV5-1 and TRBJ2-2; a possible D gene is TRBD1 (5 bases). Germline loops: CDR1 SGHRS, CDR2 YFSETQ. V lost 5 bases and J 6 bases, leaving 14 bases between the germline ends. The CDR3 is made up of 14 amino acids. CDR3 residues: CASSFQQVAGELFF. CDR3 coding DNA: TGCGCCAGCAGTTTTCAACAGGTCGCCGGGGAGCTGTTTTTT.

This chain uses TRBV7-2 with TRBJ2-4; D possibly corresponds to TRBD1 (6 bases). The V and J ends lost 1 base and 8 bases respectively, with 15 bases between them. This CDR3 has 15 amino acids. Germline V gene lookup returns CDR1 SGHTA and CDR2 FQGNSA. For the CDR3, the DNA is TGTGCCAGCAGCTTAGTGGGGGCGCCGTGGGACATTCAGTACTTC. The encoded protein is CASSLVGAPWDIQYF.

The chain couples TRBV4-2 to TRBJ1-2; no reliable D call. Trimming removed 0 bases from V and 5 bases from J, with 13 bases in between. The CDR3 is made up of 15 amino acids. The germline CDR1 and CDR2 sequences are LGHNA and YNFKEQ. The CDR3 loop reads CASSQELGQAYGYTF. CDR3 nucleotides: TGTGCCAGCAGCCAAGAGTTGGGTCAGGCTTATGGCTACACCTTC.

This clone appeared a few times. This rearrangement joins TRBV7-6 to TRBJ2-1; 11 positions agree with TRBD2. With V trimmed by 5 bases and J by 6 bases, 6 bases remained unmatched. The CDR3 length is 15 residues. Looked up from germline, CDR1 is SGHVS and CDR2 is FNYEAQ. The chain's CDR3 is CASSVYSGGANEQFF. DNA of the CDR3: TGTGCCAGCAGCGTATATAGCGGGGGGGCCAATGAGCAGTTCTTC.

V is TRBV19 and J is TRBJ2-3; no clear D gene. The CDR3 contains 13 residues. Per the germline V gene, CDR1 is LNHDA and CDR2 is SQIVND (reference sequence). V lost 8 bases to trimming and J lost 2 bases, with 11 bases between them. The CDR3 DNA sequence: TGTGCCAGTCCCTTTCTACCCACAGATACGCAGTATTTT. This encodes CASPFLPTDTQYF.

This sequence joins TRBV18 and TRBJ1-1; 7 bases are a match to TRBD1. The CDR3 extends over 16 amino acids. CDR1 and CDR2 (germline): KGHSH, LQKENI. The V and J ends lost 3 bases and 5 bases, in that order; junction bases with no gene match: 12. The CDR3 nucleotides read TGTGCCAGCTCACCCACTCACGAGGGGGCGAGGACTGAAGCTTTCTTT. It encodes CASSPTHEGARTEAFF.

The rearrangement joins TRBV10-3 to TRBJ1-2; perhaps TRBD1 as D (6 bases). The CDR3 sequence is 14 residues long. Trimming left V 5 bases short and J 6 bases short, with 16 bases between. The germline V gene has CDR1 ENHRY and CDR2 SYGVKD. The CDR3 loop reads CAISSRGGTDGYTF. In DNA, the CDR3 is TGTGCCATCAGTAGCCGCGGGGGCACTGATGGCTACACCTTC.

For the CDR3, the DNA is TGCGCCAGCAGCTTGGCTAGCGGGGGTCTCTACAATGAGCAGTTCTTC. As protein: CASSLASGGLYNEQFF. This chain joins TRBV5-1 and TRBJ2-1; TRBD2 matches 10 bases. V lost 0 bases and J lost 3; bases outside the gene matches: 3. The CDR3 loop spans 16 amino acids. CDR1 SGHRS and CDR2 YFSETQ come from the germline V gene.

This chain joins TRBV6-6 and TRBJ1-5, with TRBD1 identical over 10 bases. Germline V gene sequence: CDR1 MNHNY, CDR2 SVGAGI (reference sequence). CDR3 length equals 14 residues. V was clipped by 11 bases and J by 2 bases; unmatched bases: 6. CDR3 protein: CAEGTGAGNQPQHF. CDR3 nucleotides: TGTGCCGAGGGGACAGGGGCTGGCAATCAGCCCCAGCATTTT.

CDR3 sequence (DNA): TGTGCCATCTCCAGGGGAGAAGACACCATATATTTT. The encoded protein is CAISRGEDTIYF. V is TRBV10-3 and J is TRBJ1-3; D may be TRBD1 (6 bases). This CDR3 comprises 12 residues. V was cut by 8 bases and J by 8 bases, with 13 bases left in between. From germline, CDR1 is ENHRY and CDR2 SYGVKD.